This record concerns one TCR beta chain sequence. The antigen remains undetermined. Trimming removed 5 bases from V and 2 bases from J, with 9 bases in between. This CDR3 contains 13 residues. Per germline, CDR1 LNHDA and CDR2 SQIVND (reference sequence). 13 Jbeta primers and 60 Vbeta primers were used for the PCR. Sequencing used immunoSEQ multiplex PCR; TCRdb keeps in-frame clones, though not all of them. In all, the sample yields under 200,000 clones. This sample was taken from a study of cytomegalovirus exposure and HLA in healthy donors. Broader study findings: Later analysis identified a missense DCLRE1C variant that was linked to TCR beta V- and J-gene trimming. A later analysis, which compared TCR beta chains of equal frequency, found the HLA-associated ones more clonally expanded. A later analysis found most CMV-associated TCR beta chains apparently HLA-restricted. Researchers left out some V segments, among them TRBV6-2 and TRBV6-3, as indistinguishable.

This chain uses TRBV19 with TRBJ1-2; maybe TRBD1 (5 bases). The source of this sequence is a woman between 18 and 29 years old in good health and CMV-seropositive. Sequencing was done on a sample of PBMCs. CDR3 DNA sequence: TGTGCCAGTAGTCCGCCAGGGAACTATGGCTACACCTTC. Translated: CASSPPGNYGYTF.